Following are 30 T cell receptor beta chains from one sample sequenced in a study of graft-versus-host responses after intestinal transplantation (dated by TCRdb to 2020 to 2023). The time point tag for this specimen amounts to: cells obtained before transplantation from donor or recipient. Library preparation used the immunoSEQ multiplex PCR assay. TCRdb provides this immuneACCESS table in a form limited to in-frame rearrangements. Some clones are lacking; in checked studies, under half of them reflect an unresolved V gene, and why the rest are absent is not known. This sample gives about 130,000 clones in total; approximately 90% of them show up just once. Roughly 0.16% of the sample comes from the top ten. These receptors have no identified antigens. Sequencing used unstimulated CD4+ T cells sorted from spleen or lymph node cells, obtained before intestinal transplant. These receptors came from a human donor who received an intestinal transplant.

This chain uses TRBV5-6 with TRBJ1-4; D not resolved. With 0 bases removed from V and 5 bases from J, the gap between germline ends came to 14 bases. Germline CDR1 SGHDT, CDR2 YYEEEE. The CDR3 consists of 16 residues. The CDR3 DNA is TGTGCCAGCAGCTTGGCCGGGAGCAGGCCGAATGAAAAACTGTTTTTT. This translates into CASSLAGSRPNEKLFF.

The chain employs TRBV5-1 and TRBJ2-3; maybe TRBD1 (6 bases). The germline V and J ends were trimmed by 4 bases and 7 bases, with 10 bases remaining between them. This CDR3 comprises 12 residues. Germline-derived CDR1 and CDR2 are SGHRS and YFSETQ. CDR3 region: CASSPGQNTQYF. The CDR3 region has the DNA TGCGCCAGCAGCCCCGGACAGAATACGCAGTATTTT. Variable domain in full (rest from reference TRBV5-1 and TRBJ2-3): KAGVTQTPRYLIKTRGQQVTLSCSPISGHRSVSWYQQTPGQGLQFLFEYFSETQRNKGNFPGRFSGRQFSNSRSEMNVSTLELGDSALYLCASSPGQNTQYFGPGTRLTVL.

The chain combines TRBV5-6 with TRBJ1-5; 8 positions match TRBD1. There are 14 residues in the CDR3. Looked up from germline, CDR1 is SGHDT and CDR2 is YYEEEE. The ends lost 4 bases at V and 5 bases at J; junction bases unmatched: 5. The CDR3 reads CASSREQGDQPQHF. For the CDR3, the DNA is TGTGCCAGCAGCCGAGAACAGGGGGATCAGCCCCAGCATTTT. Together with reference TRBV5-6 and TRBJ1-5, the CDR3 gives the full variable domain: DAGVTQSPTHLIKTRGQQVTLRCSPKSGHDTVSWYQQALGQGPQFIFQYYEEEERQRGNFPDRFSGHQFPNYSSELNVNALLLGDSALYLCASSREQGDQPQHFGDGTRLSIL.

V gene TRBV4-2 combines with J gene TRBJ1-4, with D perhaps TRBD1 (5 bases). Trimming removed 1 base from V and 8 bases from J, with 23 bases in between. Per the germline V gene, CDR1 is LGHNA and CDR2 is YNFKEQ. The CDR3 loop spans 18 amino acids. The CDR3 reads CASSQGTPFGRAREKLFF. The CDR3 DNA is TGTGCCAGCAGCCAAGGGACCCCTTTCGGCAGGGCGCGGGAAAAACTGTTTTTT.

This clone was picked up one time. The chain is built from TRBV10-3 and TRBJ1-1; weak D call: TRBD1 (5 bases). Germline CDR1 ENHRY, CDR2 SYGVKD. This CDR3 region has 13 residues. Trimming cost V 6 bases and J 1 base, with 9 bases left between them. CDR3 region: CAIRWGENTEAFF. CDR3 DNA sequence: TGTGCCATCAGGTGGGGGGAGAACACTGAAGCTTTCTTT.

The chain has TRBV27 and TRBJ1-5; no clear D gene. The CDR3 is made up of 14 amino acids. The V and J ends lost 3 bases and 7 bases respectively, with 13 bases between them. Germline CDR1 is MNHEY and CDR2 is SMNVEV (reference sequence). In DNA, the CDR3 is TGTGCCAGCAGTTTTGGGTCGGTAGGGCAGCCCCAGCATTTT. This codes for CASSFGSVGQPQHF.

V usage is TRBV7-9 and J usage is TRBJ1-2, with TRBD1 as a possible D gene (5 bases). Germline V gene sequence: CDR1 SEHNR, CDR2 FQNEAQ (reference sequence). This CDR3 comprises 12 residues. V lost 11 bases and J lost 8, with 18 bases in between. The CDR3 coding sequence is TGTGCCTTCCTCCGGGGCCCTTTCGGCTACACCTTC. The encoded protein is CAFLRGPFGYTF.

The chain carries TRBV30 and TRBJ1-6; D unclear. V lost 0 bases, J lost 7 bases, and 19 bases lay in between. In germline, CDR1 is GTSNPN, CDR2 SVGIG (reference sequence). This CDR3 contains 17 residues. The CDR3 sequence is CAWSVSFTPPGNSPLHF. The CDR3 bases are TGTGCCTGGAGTGTCTCATTTACGCCGCCGGGGAATTCACCCCTCCACTTT.

Concerning this clone: The junction shows a germline mismatch at one end, possibly a read error. V and J are TRBV7-7 and TRBJ2-2; no firm D call. Germline-derived CDR1 and CDR2 are SSHAT and FNYEAQ (reference sequence). The CDR3 spans 14 residues. CDR3 loop: CASRLGANTGELFF. In nucleotides, the CDR3 is TGTGCCAGCAGGTTAGGAGCGAACACCGGGGAGCTGTTTTTT.

The count of this clone is one. The chain combines TRBV7-6 with TRBJ2-5; TRBD2 matches at 9 bases. Germline V lookup: CDR1 SGHVS, CDR2 FNYEAQ. The V gene end was trimmed by 2 bases and the J gene end by 2 bases; junction bases not matched to a gene: 3. The length of the CDR3 is 15 residues. The DNA of the CDR3 is TGTGCCAGCAGCTTAATCCTAGCGGGGCAAGAGACCCAGTACTTC. This gives the protein CASSLILAGQETQYF. The whole variable domain, remainder taken from reference TRBV7-6 and TRBJ2-5, is GAGVSQSPRYKVTKRGQDVALRCDPISGHVSLYWYRQALGQGPEFLTYFNYEAQQDKSGLPNDRFSAERPEGSISTLTIQRTEQRDSAMYRCASSLILAGQETQYFGPGTRLLVL.

The V and J genes are TRBV7-8 and TRBJ1-5; D is uncertain. This CDR3 contains 14 residues. Deletions cut 5 bases from V and 2 bases from J, with 10 bases between. Per the germline V gene, CDR1 is SGHVS and CDR2 is FQNEAQ. CDR3 nucleotides: TGTGCCAGCAGCCTAAAGACGGGCAATCAGCCCCAGCATTTT. Residues: CASSLKTGNQPQHF.

The rearrangement links TRBV5-1 to TRBJ2-3; D is undetermined. Germline V lookup: CDR1 SGHRS, CDR2 YFSETQ. V was shortened by 2 bases and J by 1 base, with 14 bases between the two germline ends. CDR3 length: 16 amino acids. The CDR3 spells CASSFSFRVGTDTQYF. CDR3 coding DNA: TGCGCCAGCAGCTTTTCATTTCGGGTAGGCACAGATACGCAGTATTTT.

CDR3 DNA: TGTGCCAGCAGTTTAGCGGGGGGGGGAAACATTCAGTACTTC. Residues: CASSLAGGGNIQYF. V gene TRBV6-6 combines with J gene TRBJ2-4; 11 bases agree with TRBD2. This CDR3 has 14 amino acids. V was pared by 4 bases and J by 6 bases, with 2 bases of the junction left unmatched. CDR1 is MNHNY and CDR2 is SVGAGI in the germline V gene (reference sequence).

The gene calls are TRBV23-1 and TRBJ2-2; D may be TRBD1 (6 bases). TRBV23-1 qualifies as an ORF whose function is uncertain. CDR3 length: 17 amino acids. V lost 4 bases and J lost 7, with 22 bases in between. This chain's CDR3 is CASSLPPTGSGNGELFF. DNA for the CDR3: TGCGCCAGCAGTCTGCCACCTACAGGGTCGGGGAACGGGGAGCTGTTTTTT.

The chain combines TRBV4-2 with TRBJ2-5, with 7 bases aligning to TRBD2. CDR3 size: 18 residues. V shed 0 bases and J 4 bases; nucleotides not matched to a gene: 14. Germline V CDR1 and CDR2: LGHNA, YNFKEQ. The CDR3 is CASSQDSRTSGPGETQYF. CDR3 coding DNA: TGTGCCAGCAGCCAAGATTCTAGGACTAGTGGTCCGGGAGAGACCCAGTACTTC.

This chain links TRBV7-9 with TRBJ2-7, with no clear D. This CDR3 has 12 amino acids. The V gene's germline CDR1 is SEHNR and CDR2 FQNEAQ (reference sequence). Trimming cost V 8 bases and J 2 bases, with 10 bases left between them. The CDR3 DNA is TGTGCCAGCGGAGACACGGCCTACGAGCAGTACTTC. This gives the protein CASGDTAYEQYF.

This chain connects TRBV11-3 to TRBJ2-7; D ambiguous. Looked up from germline, CDR1 is SGHNT and CDR2 is YENEEA. Between the trimmed V and J ends, which lost 1 base and 6 bases, there was a span of 10 bases. The CDR3 has 13 amino acids. Here the CDR3 reads CASSLGVRVEQYF. In nucleotides, the CDR3 is TGTGCCAGCAGCTTAGGGGTGAGAGTCGAGCAGTACTTC.

The gene calls are TRBV5-1 and TRBJ2-7, with 11 bases aligning to TRBD1. Germline trimming cut 4 bases from V and 5 bases from J; bases unmatched to any gene: 2. CDR1 SGHRS and CDR2 YFSETQ come from the germline V gene. This CDR3 has 13 amino acids. CDR3 in DNA: TGCGCCAGCAGCCCGGGACAGGGGGACGAGCAGTACTTC. Amino acids: CASSPGQGDEQYF.

V gene TRBV15 combines with J gene TRBJ2-3, with D unresolved. Germline V gives CDR1 LNHNV, CDR2 YYDKDF (reference sequence). The CDR3 length is 13 residues. Between the trimmed V and J ends, which lost 4 bases and 4 bases, there was a span of 9 bases. The CDR3 DNA follows: TGTGCCACCAGCAAAAGAGAGGCAGATACGCAGTATTTT. Translated, it gives CATSKREADTQYF.

The chain couples TRBV6-5 to TRBJ1-1; no definite D call. The V and J ends lost 2 bases and 1 base respectively, with 8 bases between them. The germline gives CDR1 MNHEY, CDR2 SVGAGI. This CDR3 comprises 14 residues. DNA for the CDR3: TGTGCCAGCAGTTACCGGTCCAAGAACACTGAAGCTTTCTTT. This translates into CASSYRSKNTEAFF.

The rearrangement joins TRBV5-1 to TRBJ2-6; D not resolved. The CDR3 length is 14 residues. Trimming removed 4 bases from V and 2 bases from J, with 7 bases in between. In germline, CDR1 is SGHRS, CDR2 YFSETQ. DNA for the CDR3: TGCGCCAGCAGCCTGGGTACTGGGGCCAACGTCCTGACTTTC. This gives the protein CASSLGTGANVLTF. The entire variable domain, with the rest obtained from reference TRBV5-1 and TRBJ2-6, is as follows: KAGVTQTPRYLIKTRGQQVTLSCSPISGHRSVSWYQQTPGQGLQFLFEYFSETQRNKGNFPGRFSGRQFSNSRSEMNVSTLELGDSALYLCASSLGTGANVLTFGAGSRLTVL.

The chain combines TRBV30 with TRBJ2-5; TRBD2 agrees at 9 bases. Unmatched junction bases numbered 4, after V lost 0 bases and J lost 5 bases. CDR3 size: 14 residues. The germline gives CDR1 GTSNPN, CDR2 SVGIG (reference sequence). The CDR3 DNA sequence: TGTGCCTGGAGTGTAGGAGGGACTAGCGAGACCCAGTACTTC. This codes for CAWSVGGTSETQYF.

This clone was counted a single time. In nucleotides, the CDR3 is TGCGCCAGCAGCCAAGAAAATGTTCCCGGGGGGCCTTACAATGAGCAGTTCTTC. The encoded protein is CASSQENVPGGPYNEQFF. V gene TRBV4-1 combines with J gene TRBJ2-1; D possibly corresponds to TRBD2 (7 bases). The V gene's germline CDR1 is MGHRA and CDR2 YSYEKL. Trimming pared 0 bases from V and 4 bases from J, leaving 19 bases between. The CDR3 sequence is 18 residues long.

This chain uses TRBV9 with TRBJ2-3; D uncertain. CDR1 is SGDLS and CDR2 is YYNGEE in the germline V gene. The length of the CDR3 is 15 residues. V shed 0 bases and J shed 0 bases, with 8 bases lying between them. The CDR3 protein is CASSVAYWSTDTQYF. CDR3 nucleotides: TGTGCCAGCAGCGTAGCGTATTGGAGCACAGATACGCAGTATTTT.

This chain joins TRBV6-1 and TRBJ1-2; D ambiguous. This CDR3 region has 15 residues. From germline, CDR1 is MNHNS and CDR2 SASEGT. V lost 0 bases, J lost 6 bases, and 14 bases lay in between. CDR3 sequence (DNA): TGTGCCAGCAGTGAAGCGCGGGGAGGAACCGATGGCTACACCTTC. Translated: CASSEARGGTDGYTF.

The chain is built from TRBV12-2 and TRBJ2-2; the D call TRBD1 from the table was never checked on the DNA. TRBV12-2 corresponds to a pseudogene. This CDR3 spans 17 amino acids. DNA for the CDR3: TGTGCAAGTCGCATTTACTCCGGGACAGCGAACACCGGGGAGCTGTTTTTT. Translation gives CASRIYSGTANTGELFF.

This CDR3 is CASMGGAERGTEAFF. The DNA of the CDR3 is TGTGCCAGCATGGGGGGCGCGGAGAGGGGCACTGAAGCTTTCTTT. This rearrangement joins TRBV2 to TRBJ1-1; weak D call: TRBD1 (6 bases). Germline lookup yields CDR1 SNHLY and CDR2 FYNNEI. V shed 7 bases and J shed 4 bases, with 19 bases lying between them. This CDR3 comprises 15 residues.

V usage is TRBV21-1 and J usage is TRBJ2-1; the table's TRBD2 call for D was not verified on the DNA. TRBV21-1 is labeled a pseudogene. The CDR3 has 18 amino acids. The CDR3 is CASQSIPSGGGSYNEQFF. The CDR3 nucleotides are TGTGCCAGCCAAAGTATCCCTAGCGGGGGGGGATCCTACAATGAGCAGTTCTTC.

This clone was counted once. The chain joins TRBV5-1 to TRBJ1-2; maybe TRBD1 (6 bases). CDR1 and CDR2 (germline): SGHRS, YFSETQ. V was pared by 0 bases and J by 2 bases, with 11 bases between. This CDR3 has 15 amino acids. CDR3 region: CASSLAPDSNYGYTF. The CDR3 nucleotides are TGCGCCAGCAGCTTGGCCCCGGACAGCAACTATGGCTACACCTTC.

The CDR3 here is CASSPTPWNTEAFF. CDR3 nucleotide sequence: TGTGCCAGCAGTCCAACGCCGTGGAACACTGAAGCTTTCTTT. The chain recombines TRBV6-5 with TRBJ1-1; D is unresolved. The CDR3 is 14 amino acids. Looked up from germline, CDR1 is MNHEY and CDR2 is SVGAGI. V was trimmed by 5 bases and J by 1 base, leaving 11 bases between them.